This TCR beta chain was identified during a study of T-cell memory formation after mild COVID-19. About the research overall: Clusters were largely donor specific.

Trimming stripped 4 bases from V and 0 bases from J, with 9 bases between. This CDR3 comprises 13 residues. CDR1 and CDR2 (germline): DFQATT, SNEGSKA (reference sequence). Study results and caveats: For second-wave clones that peaked at day 37, SARS-CoV-2 specificity went unverified.

5'RACE, which relied on constant-segment primers, yielded TCR alpha and TCR beta cDNA libraries carrying sample barcodes and UMIs. MiXCR was run by TCRdb on the 5' RACE reads, yielding one entry per CDR3 protein. The sample has fewer than 600,000 distinct CDR3 sequences; about a fifth are singletons. Only a few counts were recorded for this clonotype. Its specificity is not known. This rearrangement joins TRBV20-1 to TRBJ1-2; D may be TRBD1 (6 bases). The specimen sequenced was PBMCs or a T cell subset sorted from them (not recorded which). The sequence was obtained from an adult woman who had mild COVID-19 (a few samples of this study predate the infection). Cell type and time point are not known. The CDR3 here is CSAKGQSNYGYTF. DNA of the CDR3: TGCAGTGCTAAAGGACAGTCTAACTATGGCTACACCTTC.